Shown below are 18 T cell receptor beta chains from a single sample sequenced in a study of blood T cell repertoires in COVID-19. Some clones are missing from TCRdb's copy, which holds only in-frame ones; the method was immunoSEQ multiplex PCR. The data hold approximately 220,000 clones, with around four fifths observed a single time. Sequences were obtained from PBMCs or T cells enriched from blood (not recorded which). Receptors were obtained from a woman in her thirties or forties who had been exposed to COVID-19.

The chain carries TRBV7-6 and TRBJ1-4, with 7 bases that match TRBD1. The V segment lost 5 bases and the J segment 9 bases; nucleotides outside the gene matches: 18. The germline V gene has CDR1 SGHVS and CDR2 FNYEAQ. The CDR3 runs 17 residues. This CDR3 reads CASSHEVEAGGAQKLFF. The CDR3 coding sequence is TGTGCCAGCAGCCACGAGGTTGAAGCAGGGGGTGCACAAAAACTGTTTTTT.

V and J are TRBV5-6 and TRBJ1-1; D remains ambiguous. This CDR3 is built from 12 residues. V dropped 4 bases and J dropped 7 bases, with 11 bases sitting between them. The germline CDR1 and CDR2 sequences are SGHDT and YYEEEE. The CDR3 DNA is TGTGCCAGCAGCCGGAGTGATGGTGAAGCTTTCTTT. Translating gives CASSRSDGEAFF.

The V and J genes are TRBV12-3 or TRBV12-4 and TRBJ1-5; no reliable D call. Trimming removed 6 bases at V and 6 bases at J, with 12 bases between. The CDR3 runs to 13 residues. This chain's CDR3 is CASSPQRSQPQHF. The DNA for the CDR3 is TGTGCCAGCAGCCCTCAGCGGAGTCAGCCCCAGCATTTT.

This clone has just a few counts. This chain uses TRBV5-1 with TRBJ2-1; 8 bases agree with TRBD2. V shed 0 bases, J shed 3 bases, and the junction held 8 bases outside the gene matches. The CDR3 runs to 17 residues. Germline assignment: CDR1 SGHRS and CDR2 YFSETQ. CDR3 sequence reads: CASSLAVGGGLYNEQFF. CDR3 sequence (DNA): TGCGCCAGCAGCTTGGCCGTGGGCGGGGGGCTCTACAATGAGCAGTTCTTC.

The chain is built from TRBV6-2 or TRBV6-3 and TRBJ2-5; possible D gene TRBD2, 5 bases. The CDR3 covers 14 residues. Germline CDR1 MNHEY, CDR2 SVGEGT. Trimming stripped 6 bases from V and 3 bases from J, with 14 bases between. The CDR3 nucleotides read TGTGCCAGCAGCCGTTCGGGGATGGAAGAGACCCAGTACTTC. Translating gives CASSRSGMEETQYF.

The chain recombines TRBV3-1 (or the pseudogene TRBV3-2) with TRBJ2-1; 7 bases are a match to TRBD2. The CDR3 contains 15 residues. Germline V lookup: CDR1 LGHDT, CDR2 YNNKEL (reference sequence). With V trimmed by 6 bases and J by 5 bases, 10 bases remained unmatched. The CDR3 loop is CASSSWLAENNEQFF. The DNA for the CDR3 is TGTGCCAGCAGTAGTTGGCTAGCGGAGAACAATGAGCAGTTCTTC.

In regard to this clone: A junction end diverges from the germline sequence, so it may reflect a read error. The V call is TRBV6-5, the J call TRBJ2-5, with D unresolved. CDR1 and CDR2 (germline): MNHEY, SVGAGI. The CDR3 covers 12 residues. The CDR3 DNA is TGTGCCACCAGTCCCAATCGGGAGACCCAGTACTTC. Translated, it gives CATSPNRETQYF.

This sequence joins TRBV3-1 (or the pseudogene TRBV3-2) and TRBJ2-2; the D is unclear. There are 13 residues in the CDR3. Trimming took 2 bases from V and 7 from J, leaving 8 bases between them. Germline values: CDR1 LGHDT, CDR2 YNNKEL (reference sequence). The DNA for the CDR3 is TGTGCCAGCAGCCAAAACTTAGTCGGGGAGCTGTTTTTT. This codes for CASSQNLVGELFF.

The chain joins TRBV5-6 to TRBJ1-5, with D possibly being TRBD1 (5 bases). With 4 bases removed from V and 2 bases from J, the gap between germline ends came to 13 bases. This CDR3 has 15 residues. Germline CDR1 SGHDT, CDR2 YYEEEE. CDR3 DNA: TGTGCCAGCAGCCCGGGGGGGGGTGGCAATCAGCCCCAGCATTTT. Encoded protein: CASSPGGGGNQPQHF. Full variable domain (rest looked up from reference TRBV5-6 and TRBJ1-5): DAGVTQSPTHLIKTRGQQVTLRCSPKSGHDTVSWYQQALGQGPQFIFQYYEEEERQRGNFPDRFSGHQFPNYSSELNVNALLLGDSALYLCASSPGGGGNQPQHFGDGTRLSIL.

The chain couples TRBV5-8 to TRBJ2-1; D is possibly TRBD2 (6 bases). Germline lookup yields CDR1 SGHTS and CDR2 YDEGEE. V lost 4 bases to trimming and J lost 6 bases, with 14 bases between them. The length of the CDR3 is 14 residues. The CDR3: CASSTGQLANEQFF. DNA for the CDR3: TGTGCCAGCAGCACCGGGCAACTAGCCAATGAGCAGTTCTTC. Full variable domain (outside the CDR3, taken from reference TRBV5-8 and TRBJ2-1): EAGVTQSPTHLIKTRGQQATLRCSPISGHTSVYWYQQALGLGLQFLLWYDEGEERNRGNFPPRFSGRQFPNYSSELNVNALELEDSALYLCASSTGQLANEQFFGPGTRLTVL.

CDR3 residues: CASSQDLTKPSAEAFF. The CDR3 DNA reads TGTGCCAGCAGCCAAGATTTAACCAAGCCTTCGGCTGAAGCTTTCTTT. The chain couples TRBV14 to TRBJ1-1; D remains unclear. Germline loops: CDR1 SGHDN, CDR2 FVKESK. The germline V and J ends were trimmed by 0 bases and 6 bases, with 17 bases remaining between them. There are 16 residues in the CDR3.

The chain employs TRBV4-2 and TRBJ1-1, with 7 nucleotides matching TRBD1. In germline, CDR1 is LGHNA, CDR2 YNFKEQ. Unmatched junction bases numbered 6, after V lost 1 base and J lost 4 bases. This CDR3 comprises 15 residues. CDR3 nucleotide sequence: TGTGCCAGCAGCCAAGCCGAGGACAGGCTCACTGAAGCTTTCTTT. Translating it yields CASSQAEDRLTEAFF.

V is TRBV7-2 and J is TRBJ1-2, with 10 bases fitting TRBD1. The ends lost 5 bases at V and 3 bases at J; junction bases unmatched: 3. CDR3 size: 14 residues. Germline CDR1 and CDR2: SGHTA and FQGNSA. CDR3 in DNA: TGTGCCAGCAGCAGACAGGGGGCAGACTATGGCTACACCTTC. It encodes CASSRQGADYGYTF. The full variable domain, with the rest looked up from reference TRBV7-2 and TRBJ1-2, is GAGVSQSPSNKVTEKGKDVELRCDPISGHTALYWYRQSLGQGLEFLIYFQGNSAPDKSGLPSDRFSAERTGGSVSTLTIQRTQQEDSAVYLCASSRQGADYGYTFGSGTRLTVV.

The rearrangement uses TRBV7-2 and TRBJ1-2; TRBD1 matches at 7 bases. The CDR3 length is 14 residues. V lost 1 base, J lost 4 bases, and 3 bases stayed unmatched. Germline CDR1 is SGHTA and CDR2 is FQGNSA. The CDR3 DNA reads TGTGCCAGCAGCTTAGGACAGGGACTCTATGGCTACACCTTC. Amino acids: CASSLGQGLYGYTF. Full variable domain (missing parts from reference TRBV7-2 and TRBJ1-2): GAGVSQSPSNKVTEKGKDVELRCDPISGHTALYWYRQSLGQGLEFLIYFQGNSAPDKSGLPSDRFSAERTGGSVSTLTIQRTQQEDSAVYLCASSLGQGLYGYTFGSGTRLTVV.

The chain carries TRBV28 and TRBJ1-1; 12 nucleotides line up with TRBD1. Looked up from germline, CDR1 is MDHEN and CDR2 is SYDVKM. The CDR3 runs 16 residues. V shed 6 bases, J shed 0 bases, and the junction held 5 bases outside the gene matches. The CDR3 sequence is CASRGTGGGLNTEAFF. CDR3 nucleotides: TGTGCCAGCAGAGGGACAGGGGGCGGATTGAACACTGAAGCTTTCTTT.

The chain has TRBV27 and TRBJ2-7, with 11 bases matching TRBD1. The CDR3 has 16 amino acids. Losses at the gene ends were 5 bases for V and 8 bases for J; bases not matched to a gene: 14. Germline assignment: CDR1 MNHEY and CDR2 SMNVEV (reference sequence). The CDR3 DNA reads TGTGCCAGCAGTCCGTTCGGGACAGGGGGATACCAGAAGCAGTACTTC. Encoded protein: CASSPFGTGGYQKQYF.

The chain couples TRBV6-1 to TRBJ2-7, with no clear D. This CDR3 has 15 amino acids. The ends were cut back, 1 base at V and 4 bases at J, with 14 bases in the middle. CDR1 and CDR2 from the germline V gene are MNHNS and SASEGT. In nucleotides, the CDR3 is TGTGCCAGCAGTGAAGGGCGGCCCACAATTTACGAGCAGTACTTC. This translates into CASSEGRPTIYEQYF.

This chain connects TRBV10-3 to TRBJ2-2, with 8 bases fitting TRBD1. Germline V gene data show CDR1 as ENHRY and CDR2 as SYGVKD. The CDR3 extends over 16 amino acids. J lost 1 base, V lost 7 bases, and 8 bases had no gene match. The CDR3 is CAIKGEDRVNTGELFF. CDR3 DNA: TGTGCCATCAAAGGCGAGGACAGGGTGAACACCGGGGAGCTGTTTTTT.